A single TCR beta chain is shown here with its context. The record originates from a study of T cell responses to AZD1222 COVID-19 vaccine. The protocol was immunoSEQ multiplex PCR, while the TCRdb copy is restricted to in-frame clones and leaves out a portion. The repertoire consists of around 130,000 clones, with roughly 86% occurring once and the leading ten covering under 6%. Germline-derived CDR1 and CDR2 are LGHNA and YSLEER. The CDR3 runs to 15 residues. Trimming stripped 1 base from V and 2 bases from J, with 10 bases between. The chain carries TRBV4-3 and TRBJ2-3; no clear D gene. The specimen was peripheral blood, collected 28 days after the second AZD1222 dose. This receptor was identified in an adult who received the AZD1222 COVID-19 vaccine. The CDR3 sequence is CASSQVLDFTDTQYF. CDR3 bases: TGCGCCAGCAGCCAAGTTCTTGACTTCACAGATACGCAGTATTTT.